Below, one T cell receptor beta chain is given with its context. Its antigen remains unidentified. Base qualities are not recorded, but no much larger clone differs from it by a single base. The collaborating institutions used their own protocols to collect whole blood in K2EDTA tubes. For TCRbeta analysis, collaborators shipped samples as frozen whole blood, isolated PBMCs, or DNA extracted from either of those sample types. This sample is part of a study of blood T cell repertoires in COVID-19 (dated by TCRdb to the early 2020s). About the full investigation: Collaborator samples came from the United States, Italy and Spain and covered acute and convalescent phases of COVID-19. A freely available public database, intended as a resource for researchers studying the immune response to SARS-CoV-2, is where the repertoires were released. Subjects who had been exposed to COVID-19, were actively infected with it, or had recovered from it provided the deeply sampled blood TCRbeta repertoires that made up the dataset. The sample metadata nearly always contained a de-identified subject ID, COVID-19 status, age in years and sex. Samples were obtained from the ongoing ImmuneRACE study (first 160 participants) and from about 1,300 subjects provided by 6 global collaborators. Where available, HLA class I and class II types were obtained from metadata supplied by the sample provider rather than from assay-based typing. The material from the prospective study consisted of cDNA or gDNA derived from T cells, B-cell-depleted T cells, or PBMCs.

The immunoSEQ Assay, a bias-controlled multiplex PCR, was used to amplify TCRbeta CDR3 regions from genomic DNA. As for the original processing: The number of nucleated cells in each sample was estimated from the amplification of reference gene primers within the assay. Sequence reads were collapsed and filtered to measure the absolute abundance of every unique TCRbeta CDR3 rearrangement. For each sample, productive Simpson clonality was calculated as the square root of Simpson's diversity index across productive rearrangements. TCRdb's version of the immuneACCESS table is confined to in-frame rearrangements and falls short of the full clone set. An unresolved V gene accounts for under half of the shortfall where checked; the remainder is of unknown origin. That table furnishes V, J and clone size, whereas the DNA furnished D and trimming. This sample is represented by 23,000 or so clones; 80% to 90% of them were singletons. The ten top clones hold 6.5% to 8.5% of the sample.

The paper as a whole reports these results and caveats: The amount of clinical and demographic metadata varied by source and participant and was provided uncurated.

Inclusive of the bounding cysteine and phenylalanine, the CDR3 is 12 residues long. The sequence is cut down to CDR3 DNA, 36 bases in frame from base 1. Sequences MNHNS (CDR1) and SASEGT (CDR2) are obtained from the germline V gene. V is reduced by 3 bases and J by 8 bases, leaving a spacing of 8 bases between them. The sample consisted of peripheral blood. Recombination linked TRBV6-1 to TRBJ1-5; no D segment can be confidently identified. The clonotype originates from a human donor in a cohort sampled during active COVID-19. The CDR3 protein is CASSDTPKPQHF. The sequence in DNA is TGTGCCAGCAGTGATACACCCAAGCCCCAGCATTTT.